This T cell receptor beta chain was captured in a study of human T cells and chemical hapten exposure. Regarding the study as a whole: Following DPC sensitization, TCRs present above 1 in 1000 frequency showed no change.

Time point here: patch test 2, 6 weeks after DPC sensitization. Treatment: therapeutic diphenylcyclopropenone sensitization with weekly scalp DPC. Non-pregnant alopecia patients aged 18 to 70, suitable for DPC therapy. There are 12 residues in the CDR3. CDR1 DFQATT and CDR2 SNEGSKA come from the germline V gene (reference sequence). TCRdb ran MiXCR on the RACE reads and lists one entry per CDR3 protein. In the table there are a few hundred thousand distinct CDR3 sequences, around 6% of which are singletons. About this clonotype itself: Its matching antigen is unknown.

The chain has TRBV20-1 and TRBJ1-1; D unresolved. This specimen consisted of whole blood, obtained in connection with sensitization to the hapten diphenylcyclopropenone (DPC). The TCR was taken from a young woman with alopecia areata. Some clones in this sample may be carry-over from other donors' samples. The CDR3 sequence is CSGRALGAEAFF. The CDR3 DNA follows: TGCAGCGGTAGAGCCCTTGGGGCTGAAGCTTTCTTT.